This T cell receptor (beta chain) was identified during a study of CD8 T cells in ankylosing spondylitis (dated by TCRdb to the late 2010s). About the full investigation: The study profiled T cell receptor beta repertoires in healthy donors and ankylosing spondylitis patients to find disease-linked TCR variants. The full study cohort comprised 25 ankylosing spondylitis patients and around 100 healthy donors. Peripheral blood was sampled, and synovial fluid was also collected from ankylosing spondylitis patients.

The junction carries 12 bases between V and J, which are trimmed by 5 bases and 0 bases respectively. From the germline V gene, CDR1 is SGDLS and CDR2 is YYNGEE. The CDR3 measures 14 amino acids from cysteine to phenylalanine. Only CDR3 DNA is held: 42 bases, read in frame from base 1. Results the study describes overall, beyond this receptor: According to the report, matched synovial fluid samples from ankylosing spondylitis patients were significantly enriched for the disease-linked clones. Some motif variants had previously been reported in the synovial fluid and blood of reactive arthritis patients, which suggests shared mechanisms of disease initiation. The disease-linked clones showed a CD8+ phenotype and occurred at relatively low frequencies in peripheral blood. A TCR beta motif of 7 or 8 highly homologous amino acid variants appeared characteristic of blood from ankylosing spondylitis patients.

The run used an Illumina HiSeq 2500. TCR beta libraries were prepared by quantitative 5'-RACE with molecular barcodes. The published analysis was carried out like this. Disease-linked TCR variants were identified with a new computational method built on a probabilistic model of VDJ rearrangement. The raw public reads went through TCRdb reprocessing: fastp at Q25, MiXCR clone calling, in-frame beta chains kept. Each CDR3 protein appears once, grouped with its most common genes and DNA. V and J calls and clone size were set by TCRdb, not the authors. Across this sample there are fewer than 250,000 distinct CDR3 sequences, with roughly a third seen only once. The ten largest clones capture around 4.4% of the sample. On this clonotype: The clone's antigen remains unknown. Base qualities are not recorded, but no much larger clone differs from it by a single base.

The sample consisted of blood, either unsorted or a sorted T cell fraction (not recorded which). The source of this sequence is a male donor with ankylosing spondylitis or in good health (not recorded which). The chain is encoded by TRBV9 joined to TRBJ2-7, with TRBD2 tentatively as D gene (6 bases match). The sequence in DNA is TGTGCCAGCAGACCCCGGGGGAGCTCCTACGAGCAGTACTTC. It specifies CASRPRGSSYEQYF.